These 15 T cell receptor beta chains were sequenced from one sample in a study of cytomegalovirus exposure and HLA in healthy donors. Data came from immunoSEQ multiplex PCR; TCRdb stores just in-frame clones and leaves some out. The data hold about 110,000 clones, with 88% observed a single time. The sequencing input was PBMCs. These receptors were taken from a young woman in good health and CMV-seropositive.

The genes are TRBV7-6 and TRBJ1-1, with 8 bases lining up with TRBD1. Germline CDR1 and CDR2: SGHVS and FNYEAQ. CDR3 size: 16 residues. Trimming removed 5 bases from V and 5 bases from J; junction bases left unmatched: 13. The CDR3 DNA sequence: TGTGCCAGCAGCCGGAAACTCAGGGGGCGGGAGACTGAAGCTTTCTTT. Encoded protein: CASSRKLRGRETEAFF.

This clone was observed a handful of times. This chain joins TRBV4-2 and TRBJ1-4; D is perhaps TRBD1 (6 bases). The CDR3 runs 15 residues. The germline V gene encodes CDR1 LGHNA and CDR2 YNFKEQ. The V gene lost 3 bases and the J gene lost 0 bases, with 8 bases spanning the gap. The CDR3 DNA reads TGTGCCAGCAGCCAGACAGGTTCAACTAATGAAAAACTGTTTTTT. This gives the protein CASSQTGSTNEKLFF.

The chain uses TRBV29-1 and TRBJ2-3; 9 nucleotides agree with TRBD2. In germline, CDR1 is SQVTM, CDR2 ANQGSEA. With 7 bases clipped from V and 2 bases from J, the junction kept 7 bases outside the gene matches. CDR3 length: 14 amino acids. CDR3 nucleotide sequence: TGCAGCGCTGACGCGGGACTAGCCACAGATACGCAGTATTTT. The encoded protein is CSADAGLATDTQYF.

The DNA for the CDR3 is TGTGCCAGCAGCTTAGACAGTTGGACTGAAGCTTTCTTT. It yields the protein CASSLDSWTEAFF. The V and J genes are TRBV7-2 and TRBJ1-1; D not resolved. The CDR3 has 13 amino acids. Between the trimmed V and J ends, which lost 1 base and 5 bases, there was a span of 8 bases. From germline, CDR1 is SGHTA and CDR2 FQGNSA.

V gene TRBV12-5 combines with J gene TRBJ2-7; D possibly corresponds to TRBD1 (6 bases). Germline V CDR1 and CDR2: LGHNT, FRNRAP. CDR3 length: 14 residues. Trimming removed 5 bases from V and 7 bases from J, with 18 bases in between. CDR3 protein: CASGPVNRVYEQYV. CDR3 DNA sequence: TGTGCTAGTGGTCCCGTGAACAGGGTTTATGAGCAGTACGTC.

This clone was picked up one time. The CDR3 is CASSAGVSYEQYF. The CDR3 bases are TGTGCCAGCAGCGCGGGAGTCTCCTACGAGCAGTACTTC. V and J are TRBV9 and TRBJ2-7, with D perhaps TRBD2 (6 bases). This CDR3 is 13 amino acids long. With 3 bases removed from V and 0 bases from J, the gap between germline ends came to 7 bases. The germline V gene encodes CDR1 SGDLS and CDR2 YYNGEE.

The rearrangement uses TRBV28 and TRBJ1-2; D call uncertain. The CDR3 has 12 residues. Germline CDR1 is MDHEN and CDR2 is SYDVKM. The V end lost 7 bases, the J end lost 7 bases, and 13 bases lay between the germline ends. The CDR3 loop is CASTMLGSGYTF. CDR3 nucleotides: TGTGCCAGCACCATGCTGGGGAGTGGCTACACCTTC.

About this clone itself: The junction does not match germline at one end; this may be a read error. The chain combines TRBV19 with TRBJ1-1; D not resolved. CDR1 is LNHDA and CDR2 is SQIVND in the germline V gene (reference sequence). CDR3 length: 14 residues. This CDR3 reads CVSSRIRGYTEAFF. The DNA of the CDR3 is TGTGTCAGTAGTAGGATCCGGGGTTACACTGAAGCTTTCTTT.

The chain has TRBV28 and TRBJ2-3, with a tentative D call TRBD2 (5 bases). The germline V gene has CDR1 MDHEN and CDR2 SYDVKM. Trimming removed 5 bases from V and 0 bases from J, with 12 bases in between. The CDR3 loop spans 15 amino acids. CDR3 protein: CASSPPAVSTDTQYF. In nucleotides, the CDR3 is TGTGCCAGCAGTCCCCCAGCGGTGAGCACAGATACGCAGTATTTT.

The chain is built from TRBV7-9 and TRBJ2-1; TRBD1 aligns across 8 bases. Germline V gives CDR1 SEHNR, CDR2 FQNEAQ (reference sequence). The CDR3 extends over 15 amino acids. The V segment lost 5 bases and the J segment 8 bases; nucleotides outside the gene matches: 11. This CDR3 reads CASSTRTGRLDEQFF. The CDR3 nucleotides read TGTGCCAGCAGCACTCGGACAGGGCGATTGGATGAGCAGTTCTTC.

V gene TRBV11-2 combines with J gene TRBJ2-3; D not certain. The CDR3 is 16 residues long. V gave up 4 bases and J gave up 2 bases, with 16 bases separating them. Germline V gene lookup returns CDR1 SGHAT and CDR2 FQNNGV. The CDR3 spells CASSSPGGLDTDTQYF. The CDR3 nucleotides read TGTGCCAGCAGCTCCCCGGGTGGATTAGACACAGATACGCAGTATTTT.

The gene calls are TRBV6-5 and TRBJ1-2; TRBD1 is a possible D gene (5 bases). The germline V gene encodes CDR1 MNHEY and CDR2 SVGAGI. This CDR3 has 14 residues. V lost 7 bases and J 0 bases, leaving 12 bases between the germline ends. CDR3 coding DNA: TGTGCCAGCAACTTCGGGGGGACTAACTATGGCTACACCTTC. Encoded protein: CASNFGGTNYGYTF.

The chain is built from TRBV14 and TRBJ2-1; the D is unclear. V lost 0 bases, J lost 7 bases, and 7 bases lay in between. CDR3 size: 13 residues. The germline CDR1 and CDR2 sequences are SGHDN and FVKESK. CDR3 protein: CASSQDAVNEQFF. The CDR3 DNA reads as TGTGCCAGCAGCCAAGATGCGGTGAATGAGCAGTTCTTC. The complete variable domain, with remaining parts taken from reference TRBV14 and TRBJ2-1, reads EAGVTQFPSHSVIEKGQTVTLRCDPISGHDNLYWYRRVMGKEIKFLLHFVKESKQDESGMPNNRFLAERTGGTYSTLKVQPAELEDSGVYFCASSQDAVNEQFFGPGTRLTVL.

The table lists this clone with a few counts. At one end, the junction sequence differs from germline, possibly due to a read error. V usage is TRBV7-7 and J usage is TRBJ2-2; 13 bases agree with TRBD2. CDR1 and CDR2 from the germline V gene are SSHAT and FNYEAQ (reference sequence). The CDR3 is 17 amino acids. Here the CDR3 DNA reads TGTGCTAGCAGCTTTGGACTAGCGGGGGAGAACACCGGGGAGCTGTTTTTT. Translation gives CASSFGLAGENTGELFF.

This clone has more than one count but fewer than ten. The chain uses TRBV19 and TRBJ1-2; D possibly corresponds to TRBD1 (5 bases). The CDR3 runs 15 residues. Germline CDR1 and CDR2: LNHDA and SQIVND (reference sequence). Trimming removed 5 bases from V and 0 bases from J, with 13 bases in between. The CDR3 DNA reads TGTGCCAGTAGTGTGAGCGGAGGGGCTAACTATGGCTACACCTTC. Translating it yields CASSVSGGANYGYTF.